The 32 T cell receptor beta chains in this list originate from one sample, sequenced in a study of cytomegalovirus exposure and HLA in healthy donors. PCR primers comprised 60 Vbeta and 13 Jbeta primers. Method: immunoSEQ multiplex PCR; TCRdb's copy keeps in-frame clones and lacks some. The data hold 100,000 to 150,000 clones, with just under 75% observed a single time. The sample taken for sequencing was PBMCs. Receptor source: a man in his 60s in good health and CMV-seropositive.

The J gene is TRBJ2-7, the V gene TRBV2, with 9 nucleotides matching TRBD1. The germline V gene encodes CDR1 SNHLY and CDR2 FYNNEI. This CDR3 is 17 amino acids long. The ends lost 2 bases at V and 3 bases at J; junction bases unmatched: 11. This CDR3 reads CASSETTVGTGLYEQYF. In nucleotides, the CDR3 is TGTGCCAGCAGTGAAACGACAGTCGGGACAGGGCTCTACGAGCAGTACTTC.

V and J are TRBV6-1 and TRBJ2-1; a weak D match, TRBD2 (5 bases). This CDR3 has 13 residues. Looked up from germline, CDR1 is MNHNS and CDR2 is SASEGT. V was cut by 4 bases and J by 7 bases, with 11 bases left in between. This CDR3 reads CASSGRWENEQFF. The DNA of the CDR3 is TGTGCCAGCAGTGGAAGATGGGAGAATGAGCAGTTCTTC.

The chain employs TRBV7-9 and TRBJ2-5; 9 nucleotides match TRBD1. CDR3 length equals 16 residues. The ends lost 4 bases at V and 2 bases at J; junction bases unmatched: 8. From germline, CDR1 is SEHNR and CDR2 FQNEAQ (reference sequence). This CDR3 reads CASSSRDRDRQETQYF. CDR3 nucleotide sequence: TGTGCCAGCAGCTCCCGGGACAGGGACCGTCAAGAGACCCAGTACTTC.

The CDR3 protein is CGVYRSRLYEQYF. CDR3 nucleotides: TGTGGGGTTTACAGGTCCCGGCTCTACGAGCAGTACTTC. The chain combines TRBV14 with TRBJ2-7; tentatively, D is TRBD1 (5 bases). The CDR3 contains 13 residues. CDR1 and CDR2 from the germline V gene are SGHDN and FVKESK.

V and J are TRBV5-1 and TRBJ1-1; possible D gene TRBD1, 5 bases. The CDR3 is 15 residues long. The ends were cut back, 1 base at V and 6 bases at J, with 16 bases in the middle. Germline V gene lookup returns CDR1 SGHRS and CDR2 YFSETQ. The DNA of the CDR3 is TGCGCCAGCAGCTTGTATTTGGGGGGAACAGCTGAAGCTTTCTTT. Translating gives CASSLYLGGTAEAFF.

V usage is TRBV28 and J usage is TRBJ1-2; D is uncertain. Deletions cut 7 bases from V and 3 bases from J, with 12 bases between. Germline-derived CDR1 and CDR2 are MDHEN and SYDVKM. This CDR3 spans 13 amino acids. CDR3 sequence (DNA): TGTGCCAGCACCCTGTCCGCGGACTATGGCTACACCTTC. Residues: CASTLSADYGYTF.

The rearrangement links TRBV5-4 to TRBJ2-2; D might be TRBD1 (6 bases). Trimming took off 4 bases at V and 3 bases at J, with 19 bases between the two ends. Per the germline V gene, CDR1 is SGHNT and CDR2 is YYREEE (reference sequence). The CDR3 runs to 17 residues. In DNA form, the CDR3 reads TGTGCCAGCAGCGAGCCTTCCCGGGGACAATACACCGGGGAGCTGTTTTTT. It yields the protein CASSEPSRGQYTGELFF.

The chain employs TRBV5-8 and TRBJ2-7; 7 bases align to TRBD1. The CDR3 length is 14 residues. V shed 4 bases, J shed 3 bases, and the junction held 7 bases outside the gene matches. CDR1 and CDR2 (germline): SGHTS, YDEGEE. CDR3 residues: CASSLRDRGYEQYF. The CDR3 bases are TGTGCCAGCAGCCTTCGGGACAGAGGCTACGAGCAGTACTTC.

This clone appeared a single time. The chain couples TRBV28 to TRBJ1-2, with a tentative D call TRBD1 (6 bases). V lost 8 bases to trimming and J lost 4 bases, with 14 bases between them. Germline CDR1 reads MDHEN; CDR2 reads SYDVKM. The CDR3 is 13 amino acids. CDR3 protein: CASWQGPAYGYTF. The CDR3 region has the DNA TGTGCCAGCTGGCAGGGGCCAGCCTATGGCTACACCTTC.

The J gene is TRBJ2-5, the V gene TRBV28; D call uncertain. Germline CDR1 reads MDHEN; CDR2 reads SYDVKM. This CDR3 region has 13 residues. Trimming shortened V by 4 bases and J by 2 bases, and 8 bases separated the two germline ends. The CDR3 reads CASSSNNQETQYF. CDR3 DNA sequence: TGTGCCAGCAGTTCGAACAATCAAGAGACCCAGTACTTC.

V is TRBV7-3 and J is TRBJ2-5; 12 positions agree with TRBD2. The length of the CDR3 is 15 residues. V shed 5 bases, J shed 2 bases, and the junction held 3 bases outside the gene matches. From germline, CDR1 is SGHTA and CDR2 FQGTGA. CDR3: CASSLAGGKQETQYF. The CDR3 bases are TGTGCCAGCAGCCTAGCGGGAGGGAAACAAGAGACCCAGTACTTC.

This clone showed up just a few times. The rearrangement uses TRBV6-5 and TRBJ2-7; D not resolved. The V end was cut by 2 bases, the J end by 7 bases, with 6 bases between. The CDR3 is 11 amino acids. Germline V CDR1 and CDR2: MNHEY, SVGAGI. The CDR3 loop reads CASSYLEEQYF. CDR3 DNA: TGTGCCAGCAGTTACCTGGAGGAGCAGTACTTC.

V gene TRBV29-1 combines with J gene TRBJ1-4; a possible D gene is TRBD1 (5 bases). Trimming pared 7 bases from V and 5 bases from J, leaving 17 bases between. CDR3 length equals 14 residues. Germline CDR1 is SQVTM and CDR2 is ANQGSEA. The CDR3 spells CSALISGGNEKLFF. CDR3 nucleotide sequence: TGCAGCGCCCTGATAAGTGGGGGGAATGAAAAACTGTTTTTT.

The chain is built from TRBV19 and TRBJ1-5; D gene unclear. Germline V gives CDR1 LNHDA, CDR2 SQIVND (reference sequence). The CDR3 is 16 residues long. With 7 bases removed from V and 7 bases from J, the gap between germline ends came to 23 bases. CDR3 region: CASTSLRSVNTQPQHF. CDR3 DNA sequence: TGTGCCAGTACTTCACTTCGATCCGTAAATACCCAGCCCCAGCATTTT.

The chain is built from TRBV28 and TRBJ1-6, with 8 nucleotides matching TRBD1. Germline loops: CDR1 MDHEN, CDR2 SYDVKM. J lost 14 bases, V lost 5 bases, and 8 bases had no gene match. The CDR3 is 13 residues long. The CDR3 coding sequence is TGTGCCAGCAGTACCGGGACAGGCGGTACCCTCCACTTT. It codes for CASSTGTGGTLHF. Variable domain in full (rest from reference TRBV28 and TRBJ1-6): DVKVTQSSRYLVKRTGEKVFLECVQDMDHENMFWYRQDPGLGLRLIYFSYDVKMKEKGDIPEGYSVSREKKERFSLILESASTNQTSMYLCASSTGTGGTLHFGNGTRLTVT.

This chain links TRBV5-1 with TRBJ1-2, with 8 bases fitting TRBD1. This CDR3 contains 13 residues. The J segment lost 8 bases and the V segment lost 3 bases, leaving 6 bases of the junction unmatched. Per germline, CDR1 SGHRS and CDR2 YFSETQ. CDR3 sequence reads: CASSWDRQGGYTF. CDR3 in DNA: TGCGCCAGCAGCTGGGACAGACAGGGGGGCTACACCTTC.

The CDR3 region is CAWRVKWGQSNTEAFF. DNA for the CDR3: TGTGCCTGGAGGGTTAAGTGGGGACAGAGCAACACTGAAGCTTTCTTT. This rearrangement joins TRBV30 to TRBJ1-1, with 7 bases identical to TRBD1. The CDR3 has 16 amino acids. Trimming removed 3 bases from V and 2 bases from J; junction bases left unmatched: 12. Germline values: CDR1 GTSNPN, CDR2 SVGIG (reference sequence).

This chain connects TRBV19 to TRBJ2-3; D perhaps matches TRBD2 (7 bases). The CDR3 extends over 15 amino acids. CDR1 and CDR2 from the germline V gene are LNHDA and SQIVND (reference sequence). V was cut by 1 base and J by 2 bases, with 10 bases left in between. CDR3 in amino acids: CASSIVGGATDTQYF. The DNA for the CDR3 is TGTGCCAGTAGTATAGTTGGGGGGGCCACAGATACGCAGTATTTT.

CDR3 amino acids: CASSLYGGDSYGYTF. In nucleotides, the CDR3 is TGTGCCAGCAGCTTATACGGTGGGGACAGCTATGGCTACACCTTC. V is TRBV5-6 and J is TRBJ1-2, with TRBD1 matching over 7 bases. This CDR3 has 15 amino acids. V gave up 2 bases and J gave up 4 bases; unmatched junction bases: 8. From germline, CDR1 is SGHDT and CDR2 YYEEEE.

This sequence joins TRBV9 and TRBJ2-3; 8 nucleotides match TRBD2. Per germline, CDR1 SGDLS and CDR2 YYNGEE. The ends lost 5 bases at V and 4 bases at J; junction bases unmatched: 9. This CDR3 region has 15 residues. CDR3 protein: CASSAAGANSDTQYF. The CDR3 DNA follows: TGTGCCAGCAGTGCAGCGGGGGCAAACTCAGATACGCAGTATTTT.

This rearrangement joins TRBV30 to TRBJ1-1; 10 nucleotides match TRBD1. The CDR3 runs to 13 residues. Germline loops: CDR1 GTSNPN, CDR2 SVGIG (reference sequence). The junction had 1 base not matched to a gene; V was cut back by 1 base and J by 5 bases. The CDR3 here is CAWSGTGGTEAFF. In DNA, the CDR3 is TGTGCCTGGAGTGGGACAGGGGGGACTGAAGCTTTCTTT.

The CDR3 sequence is CASSLLGGGNNEQFF. CDR3 DNA: TGCGCCAGCAGCTTGTTAGGGGGCGGCAACAATGAGCAGTTCTTC. The J gene is TRBJ2-1, the V gene TRBV5-1; 7 nucleotides agree with TRBD1. The germline V gene has CDR1 SGHRS and CDR2 YFSETQ. V lost 1 base and J lost 5; bases outside the gene matches: 6. The CDR3 is made up of 15 amino acids. Based on the CDR3 plus reference TRBV5-1 and TRBJ2-1, the full variable domain is KAGVTQTPRYLIKTRGQQVTLSCSPISGHRSVSWYQQTPGQGLQFLFEYFSETQRNKGNFPGRFSGRQFSNSRSEMNVSTLELGDSALYLCASSLLGGGNNEQFFGPGTRLTVL.

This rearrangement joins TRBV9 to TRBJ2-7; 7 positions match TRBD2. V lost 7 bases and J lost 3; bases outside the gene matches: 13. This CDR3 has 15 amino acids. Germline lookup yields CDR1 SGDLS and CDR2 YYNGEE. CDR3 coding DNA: TGTGCCAGCTCCCGGGAGGCGGGCGCGGGCTACGAGCAGTACTTC. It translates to CASSREAGAGYEQYF.

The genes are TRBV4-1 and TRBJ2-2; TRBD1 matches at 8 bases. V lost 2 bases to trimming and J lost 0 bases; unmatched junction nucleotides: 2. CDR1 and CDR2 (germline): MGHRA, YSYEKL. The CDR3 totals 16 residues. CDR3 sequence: CASSQRQGTNTGELFF. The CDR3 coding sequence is TGCGCCAGCAGCCAAAGACAGGGGACGAACACCGGGGAGCTGTTTTTT.

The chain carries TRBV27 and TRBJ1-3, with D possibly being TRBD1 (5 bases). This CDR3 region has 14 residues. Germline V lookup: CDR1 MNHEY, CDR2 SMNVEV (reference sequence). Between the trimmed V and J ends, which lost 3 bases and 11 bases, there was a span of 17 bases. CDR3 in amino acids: CASSLGSGVSPIYF. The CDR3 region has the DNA TGTGCCAGCAGTTTGGGTTCGGGGGTTAGCCCCATATATTTT.

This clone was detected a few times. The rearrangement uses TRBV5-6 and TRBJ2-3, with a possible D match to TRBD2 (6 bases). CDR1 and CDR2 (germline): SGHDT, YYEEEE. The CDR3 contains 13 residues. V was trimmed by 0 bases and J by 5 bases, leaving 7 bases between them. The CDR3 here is CASSLGRGDTQYF. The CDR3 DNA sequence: TGTGCCAGCAGCTTGGGGCGGGGAGATACGCAGTATTTT.

CDR3 sequence: CAGSLFGTEAFF. As DNA, the CDR3 is TGTGCCGGGAGCCTATTTGGCACTGAAGCTTTCTTT. The chain has TRBV2 and TRBJ1-1; no clear D gene. CDR1 SNHLY and CDR2 FYNNEI come from the germline V gene. The length of the CDR3 is 12 residues. V lost 11 bases to trimming and J lost 4 bases, with 14 bases between them.

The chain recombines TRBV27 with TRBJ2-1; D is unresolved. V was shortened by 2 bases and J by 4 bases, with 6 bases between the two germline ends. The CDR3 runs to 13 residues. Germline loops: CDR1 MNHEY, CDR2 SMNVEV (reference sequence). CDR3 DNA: TGTGCCAGCAGTTTAAACCGGTACAATGAGCAGTTCTTC. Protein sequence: CASSLNRYNEQFF.

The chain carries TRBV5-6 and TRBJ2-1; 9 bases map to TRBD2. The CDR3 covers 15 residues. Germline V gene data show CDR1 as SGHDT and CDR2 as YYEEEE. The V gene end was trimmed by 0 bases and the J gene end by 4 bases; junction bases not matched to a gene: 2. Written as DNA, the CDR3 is TGTGCCAGCAGCTTGGCCGCGGGGGGGTACAATGAGCAGTTCTTC. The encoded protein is CASSLAAGGYNEQFF.

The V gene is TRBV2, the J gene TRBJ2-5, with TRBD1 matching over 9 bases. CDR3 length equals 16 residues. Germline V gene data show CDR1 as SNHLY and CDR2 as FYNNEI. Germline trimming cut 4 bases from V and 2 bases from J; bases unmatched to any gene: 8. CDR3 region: CASSVGPGTGQETQYF. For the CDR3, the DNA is TGTGCCAGCAGTGTGGGCCCCGGGACAGGGCAAGAGACCCAGTACTTC.

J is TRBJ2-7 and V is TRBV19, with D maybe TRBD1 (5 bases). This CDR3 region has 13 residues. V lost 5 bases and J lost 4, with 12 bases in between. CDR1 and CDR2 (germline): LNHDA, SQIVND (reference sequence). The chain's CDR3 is CASSVTGVYEQYF. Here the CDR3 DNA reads TGTGCCAGTAGTGTAACAGGAGTTTACGAGCAGTACTTC.

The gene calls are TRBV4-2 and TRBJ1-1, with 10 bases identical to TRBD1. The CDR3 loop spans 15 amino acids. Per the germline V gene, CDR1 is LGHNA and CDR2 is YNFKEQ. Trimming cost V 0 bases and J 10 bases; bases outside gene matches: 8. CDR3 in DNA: TGTGCCAGCAGCCAAGATCTGTGGGACAGGGGAGGAGCTTTCTTT. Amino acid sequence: CASSQDLWDRGGAFF.